This T cell receptor beta chain is drawn from a study of lymphopenia after photon versus proton radiotherapy. The V gene end was trimmed by 1 base and the J gene end by 8 bases; junction bases not matched to a gene: 7. CDR1 is MNHEY and CDR2 is SMNVEV in the germline V gene (reference sequence). CDR3 length: 15 amino acids. The table came from immunoSEQ multiplex PCR; TCRdb's copy has only in-frame clones and leaves some out. The table lists fewer than 30,000 clones, approximately 90% of them singletons. The chain recombines TRBV27 with TRBJ1-4; 7 bases agree with TRBD1. The TCR comes from a man aged 45-65 years with gastric cancer. The specimen comprised peripheral blood, sampled from a patient treated with photon-based radiotherapy. Written as DNA, the CDR3 is TGTGCCAGCAGTTTATTAAGACAGGGTGGGGAAAAACTGTTTTTT. Amino acid sequence: CASSLLRQGGEKLFF.